The present entry profiles one TCR beta chain with its context. Its antigen is unidentified. This entry is derived from a study of shared clonotypes between healthy human individuals. The study's findings and limits: Investigators expected sequencing depth to affect clonotype sharing among donors. Lower generation probabilities were found for non-shared clonotypes than for those shared by all four donors.

Clones were read by immunoSEQ multiplex PCR, and TCRdb kept only the in-frame ones, dropping some. The sample records approximately 100,000 clones, roughly 66% being singletons. The germline V gene has CDR1 SGHNT and CDR2 YYREEE (reference sequence). The V end was cut by 4 bases, the J end by 5 bases, with 4 bases between. This CDR3 is built from 11 residues. Specimen: memory CD8+ T cells sorted from blood. The subset: CD45RO+ cells pooled with CCR7-negative TemRA cells. This rearrangement joins TRBV5-4 to TRBJ2-1; D call uncertain. The sequence was collected from a woman in her twenties or thirties in good health. The CDR3 spells CASSTHNEQFF. DNA for the CDR3: TGTGCCAGCAGCACACACAATGAGCAGTTCTTC.